This T cell receptor (beta chain) was found in a study of vaccination and CD4 T cells after COVID-19. Treatment indicated: roughly 11-day PBMC culture with coronavirus spike peptide pools or control peptides (ViraFEST assay). Note on this clonotype: Its antigen is not identified.

Oncomine TCR Beta short-read sequencing was applied to DNA from cultured CD4+ T cells. In TCRdb, the PCR reads were re-called with MiXCR into one record per CDR3 protein. The profile covers around 19,000 distinct CDR3 sequences, with around half appearing a single time and 6.5% to 8.5% taken by the ten largest. The CDR3 covers 16 residues. Germline trimming cut 6 bases from V and 1 base from J; bases unmatched to any gene: 8. CDR1 is MDHEN and CDR2 is SYDVKM in the germline V gene. This chain links TRBV28 with TRBJ2-4; TRBD1 matches at 8 bases. Sequencing was performed on CD4+ T cells from blood, cultured in vitro. The origin of this receptor is a human donor who had recovered from COVID-19. The CDR3: CASSPGGTGAKNIQYF. CDR3 in DNA: TGTGCCAGCAGCCCAGGGGGCACAGGGGCCAAAAACATTCAGTACTTC.